This TCR beta chain came from a study of response to subunit inactivated influenza vaccine. Study results and caveats: The authors suggested that every seasonal influenza vaccination recruits few new T cells.

TCRdb re-analysed the RT-PCR reads in MiXCR, keeping a single row per CDR3 protein. The sample yields hundreds of thousands of distinct CDR3 sequences, around a sixth seen once. With respect to this clonotype: The target antigen is unknown.

The V gene end was trimmed by 5 bases and the J gene end by 5 bases; junction bases not matched to a gene: 7. The CDR3 extends over 14 amino acids. The germline V gene encodes CDR1 SGHAT and CDR2 FQNNGV. The sequence was obtained from a man aged 45-65 years who received an inactivated influenza vaccine. The material was PBMCs from blood, obtained roughly 5 days after vaccination. The chain joins TRBV11-2 to TRBJ2-7; 9 bases align to TRBD2. This CDR3 is CASSLEAGGNEQYF. CDR3 bases: TGTGCCAGCAGCCTGGAAGCGGGGGGTAACGAGCAGTACTTC. Full variable domain (rest looked up from reference TRBV11-2 and TRBJ2-7): EAGVAQSPRYKIIEKRQSVAFWCNPISGHATLYWYQQILGQGPKLLIQFQNNGVVDDSQLPKDRFSAERLKGVDSTLKIQPAKLEDSAVYLCASSLEAGGNEQYFGPGTRLTVT.